The 5 T cell receptor beta chains in this list originate from one sample, sequenced in a study of cytomegalovirus exposure and HLA in healthy donors (dated by TCRdb to about 2017). Library generation was performed with the immunoSEQ multiplex PCR assay. A mixture of 60 forward primers for TCR Vbeta segments and 13 reverse primers for TCR Jbeta segments was used in the multiplex PCR. In TCRdb, the immuneACCESS table is reduced to in-frame sequences with V and J assigned. These tables do not hold every clone; where another copy was compared, an unresolved V gene accounts for under half, and the others remain unexplained. The sample table lists around 280,000 clones, roughly 90% of them with a count of one. The ten largest clones represent roughly 2.3% of the sample. The sample consisted of PBMCs. These TCRs come from a woman between 18 and 29 years old in good health and CMV-seronegative.

The chain carries TRBV19 and TRBJ2-7; no clear D. CDR1 is LNHDA, CDR2 SQIVND, per germline (reference sequence). This CDR3 spans 11 amino acids. The V gene lost 3 bases and the J gene lost 7 bases, with 7 bases spanning the gap. The CDR3 DNA sequence: TGTGCCAGTAGTATTTTCGGGGAGCAGTACTTC. The encoded protein is CASSIFGEQYF.

The table lists this clone with a count of one. The chain recombines TRBV5-6 with TRBJ2-7, with TRBD1 identical over 9 bases. The CDR3 has 14 amino acids. Germline lookup yields CDR1 SGHDT and CDR2 YYEEEE. V shed 4 bases and J 5 bases; nucleotides not matched to a gene: 7. CDR3 sequence reads: CASSPGQGYDEQYF. As DNA, the CDR3 is TGTGCCAGCAGCCCGGGACAGGGATACGACGAGCAGTACTTC. The variable domain in full, completed from reference TRBV5-6 and TRBJ2-7, reads DAGVTQSPTHLIKTRGQQVTLRCSPKSGHDTVSWYQQALGQGPQFIFQYYEEEERQRGNFPDRFSGHQFPNYSSELNVNALLLGDSALYLCASSPGQGYDEQYFGPGTRLTVT.

V gene TRBV5-6 combines with J gene TRBJ1-2; D may be TRBD1 (5 bases). This CDR3 has 13 amino acids. V shed 0 bases and J shed 3 bases, with 6 bases lying between them. Per germline, CDR1 SGHDT and CDR2 YYEEEE. CDR3: CASSLAGDYGYTF. The CDR3, as DNA: TGTGCCAGCAGCTTGGCGGGGGACTATGGCTACACCTTC. The full variable domain, in which reference TRBV5-6 and TRBJ1-2 provide the parts outside the CDR3, is DAGVTQSPTHLIKTRGQQVTLRCSPKSGHDTVSWYQQALGQGPQFIFQYYEEEERQRGNFPDRFSGHQFPNYSSELNVNALLLGDSALYLCASSLAGDYGYTFGSGTRLTVV.

Notes on this clone: The sample has other DNA sequences that encode this CDR3 too. The rearrangement links TRBV9 to TRBJ2-2; no firm D call. CDR1 and CDR2 from the germline V gene are SGDLS and YYNGEE. The CDR3 spans 12 residues. Between the trimmed V and J ends, which lost 4 bases and 2 bases, there was a span of 3 bases. CDR3 in amino acids: CASSLNTGELFF. The CDR3 coding sequence is TGTGCCAGCAGCCTCAACACCGGGGAGCTGTTTTTT. The entire variable domain, with the rest obtained from reference TRBV9 and TRBJ2-2, is as follows: DSGVTQTPKHLITATGQRVTLRCSPRSGDLSVYWYQQSLDQGLQFLIQYYNGEERAKGNILERFSAQQFPDLHSELNLSSLELGDSALYFCASSLNTGELFFGEGSRLTVL.

A note on this clone: A junction end diverges from the germline sequence, so it may reflect a read error. Additional DNA sequences in this sample encode the identical CDR3. This rearrangement joins TRBV4-1 to TRBJ1-6; D perhaps matches TRBD1 (5 bases). Germline V gene data show CDR1 as MGHRA and CDR2 as YSYEKL. The CDR3 has 17 residues. The CDR3 is CASSQDVDSSNNSPLHF. The CDR3 DNA follows: TGCGCCAGCAGCCAAGATGTCGACAGTTCGAATAATTCCCCCCTCCACTTT.